Shown below are 21 T cell receptor beta chains from a single sample sequenced in a study of T cell repertoires in cytomegalovirus infection. TCRdb processed the reads anew with MiXCR; each CDR3 protein has one entry. The sample lists 200,000 to 250,000 distinct CDR3 sequences, roughly two fifths occurring once. The antigens these receptors bind are not known. Sequencing used CD8+ T cells from cultured PBMCs, obtained from culture after CMV antigen stimulation. Receptors were obtained from a human donor in good health (CMV status not recorded). Some clones in this sample may be carry-over from other donors' samples.

The chain employs TRBV7-9 and TRBJ2-1, with 8 nucleotides matching TRBD1. The length of the CDR3 is 17 residues. CDR1 is SEHNR and CDR2 is FQNEAQ in the germline V gene (reference sequence). With V trimmed by 3 bases and J by 5 bases, 12 bases remained unmatched. CDR3 sequence: CASSFTRGPLGDNEQFF. DNA for the CDR3: TGTGCCAGCAGCTTTACCAGGGGGCCCTTGGGAGACAATGAGCAGTTCTTC.

The CDR3 bases are TGTGCCAGCAGTTCCCCATTGGGGATCTACCCGTACGAGCAGTACTTC. This codes for CASSSPLGIYPYEQYF. The chain combines TRBV28 with TRBJ2-7; the D is unclear. The length of the CDR3 is 16 residues. Trimming removed 4 bases at V and 4 bases at J, with 20 bases between. Germline V gene lookup returns CDR1 MDHEN and CDR2 SYDVKM.

V and J are TRBV20-1 and TRBJ2-7; D uncertain. The V gene's germline CDR1 is DFQATT and CDR2 SNEGSKA (reference sequence). This CDR3 contains 12 residues. Trimming stripped 6 bases from V and 7 bases from J, with 16 bases between. The CDR3 loop is CSASSRSREQYF. The DNA of the CDR3 is TGCAGTGCGAGCTCCCGATCTAGGGAGCAGTACTTC.

This clonotype appeared a single time. The CDR3 bases are TGTGCCAGCAGCCAAGAAAGGCTAGCGGGCACAGATACGCAGTATTTT. It specifies CASSQERLAGTDTQYF. The chain combines TRBV3-1 with TRBJ2-3; 7 bases are shared with TRBD2. Trimming at V came to 0 bases and at J to 1 base, leaving 4 bases not matched to a gene. CDR1 is LGHDT and CDR2 is YNNKEL in the germline V gene (reference sequence). CDR3 length equals 16 residues.

The chain is built from TRBV7-9 and TRBJ2-7; D call uncertain. This CDR3 contains 11 residues. In germline, CDR1 is SEHNR, CDR2 FQNEAQ (reference sequence). V lost 1 base and J lost 6, with 4 bases in between. The CDR3 protein is CASSLDGEQYF. CDR3 coding DNA: TGTGCCAGCAGCTTAGATGGCGAGCAGTACTTC.

This clonotype was detected only a few times. The chain employs TRBV7-9 and TRBJ2-5; tentative D call: TRBD2 (5 bases). Germline CDR1 reads SEHNR; CDR2 reads FQNEAQ (reference sequence). This CDR3 spans 12 amino acids. The ends were cut back, 6 bases at V and 4 bases at J, with 9 bases in the middle. The CDR3 protein is CASSSLAETQYF. CDR3 nucleotide sequence: TGTGCCAGCAGTTCCCTAGCAGAGACCCAGTACTTC.

The genes are TRBV7-6 and TRBJ2-1, with TRBD1 identical over 8 bases. V shed 3 bases, J shed 5 bases, and the junction held 3 bases outside the gene matches. CDR1 is SGHVS, CDR2 FNYEAQ, per germline. CDR3 length equals 14 residues. The CDR3 here is CASSLDRANNEQFF. The CDR3 DNA follows: TGTGCCAGCAGCTTGGACAGGGCAAACAATGAGCAGTTCTTC.

Comment on this clonotype: A read error may be the cause here, since a much bigger clone is one base away. The chain has TRBV7-6 and TRBJ2-3; D gene uncertain. There are 15 residues in the CDR3. Germline V gene sequence: CDR1 SGHVS, CDR2 FNYEAQ. The CDR3 DNA reads as TGTGCCTGCAGCCTAAACACATACCCGGCAGATACGCAGTATTTT. Its protein is CACSLNTYPADTQYF.

The rearrangement uses TRBV7-6 and TRBJ2-2; possibly TRBD2 for D (5 bases). The V gene's germline CDR1 is SGHVS and CDR2 FNYEAQ. V was trimmed by 5 bases and J by 1 base, leaving 11 bases between them. This CDR3 has 15 amino acids. The CDR3 DNA reads TGTGCCAGCAGCCGGGTCCGGGGGAACACCGGGGAGCTGTTTTTT. Its translation: CASSRVRGNTGELFF. The full variable domain, with the rest looked up from reference TRBV7-6 and TRBJ2-2, is GAGVSQSPRYKVTKRGQDVALRCDPISGHVSLYWYRQALGQGPEFLTYFNYEAQQDKSGLPNDRFSAERPEGSISTLTIQRTEQRDSAMYRCASSRVRGNTGELFFGEGSRLTVL.

This clonotype turned up a few times. V and J are TRBV20-1 and TRBJ1-6, with D hard to call. CDR3 length: 13 amino acids. Germline CDR1 is DFQATT and CDR2 is SNEGSKA (reference sequence). V dropped 1 base and J dropped 8 bases, with 9 bases sitting between them. The CDR3 DNA sequence: TGCAGTGCTAGAGCAGTAGGTGATTCACCCCTCCACTTT. Translated: CSARAVGDSPLHF.

This sequence joins TRBV29-1 and TRBJ2-7; 7 bases map to TRBD2. Germline trimming cut 6 bases from V and 3 bases from J; bases unmatched to any gene: 8. Germline CDR1 and CDR2: SQVTM and ANQGSEA. The CDR3 extends over 13 amino acids. The CDR3 sequence is CSVETGGGYEQYF. The CDR3 DNA reads as TGCAGCGTGGAGACGGGAGGTGGCTACGAGCAGTACTTC.

The chain recombines TRBV7-6 with TRBJ2-4, with a weak D call TRBD2 (6 bases). Germline V CDR1 and CDR2: SGHVS, FNYEAQ. CDR3 length equals 13 residues. The V gene lost 0 bases and the J gene lost 11 bases, with 11 bases spanning the gap. The chain's CDR3 is CASSLASGDVQYF. Here the CDR3 DNA reads TGTGCCAGCAGCTTAGCTTCGGGAGATGTTCAGTACTTC.

V and J are TRBV7-8 and TRBJ1-5, with D possibly being TRBD1 (6 bases). Looked up from germline, CDR1 is SGHVS and CDR2 is FQNEAQ. This CDR3 spans 16 amino acids. V lost 1 base to trimming and J lost 1 base, with 11 bases between them. The CDR3 DNA reads TGTGCCAGCAGCTTAGGGAGGCAGGGGAGCAATCAGCCCCAGCATTTT. Protein: CASSLGRQGSNQPQHF.

This clonotype was counted a few times. The rearrangement uses TRBV10-3 and TRBJ2-1; D might be TRBD1 (6 bases). Germline CDR1 and CDR2: ENHRY and SYGVKD. The CDR3 is 12 amino acids. V was pared by 5 bases and J by 7 bases, with 9 bases between. The DNA of the CDR3 is TGTGCCATCAGTACAACAGGGAATGAGCAGTTCTTC. It codes for CAISTTGNEQFF.

The rearrangement joins TRBV12-3 or TRBV12-4 to TRBJ2-5; D may be TRBD1 (5 bases). The CDR3 contains 13 residues. The V gene lost 6 bases and the J gene lost 7 bases, with 15 bases spanning the gap. CDR3 bases: TGTGCCAGCAGCACCAGCCCCACAGGGACCCAGTACTTC. It translates to CASSTSPTGTQYF.

This clonotype was observed a few times. The J gene is TRBJ1-3, the V gene TRBV6-5; D call uncertain. The CDR3 contains 15 residues. Per germline, CDR1 MNHEY and CDR2 SVGAGI. The V end was cut by 4 bases, the J end by 4 bases, with 14 bases between. The chain's CDR3 is CASSSPSVGGNTIYF. The CDR3 DNA follows: TGTGCCAGCAGTTCCCCGAGTGTGGGAGGAAACACCATATATTTT.

The chain has TRBV27 and TRBJ1-2; tentative D call: TRBD1 (6 bases). Germline lookup yields CDR1 MNHEY and CDR2 SMNVEV (reference sequence). The V gene lost 6 bases and the J gene lost 4 bases, with 15 bases spanning the gap. This CDR3 has 14 amino acids. The DNA of the CDR3 is TGTGCCAGCAGACAGGGAAACATCGGCTATGGCTACACCTTC. This sequence encodes CASRQGNIGYGYTF.

The chain links TRBV30 to TRBJ2-3; 12 nucleotides line up with TRBD2. The CDR3 runs to 15 residues. Germline CDR1 reads GTSNPN; CDR2 reads SVGIG (reference sequence). The V gene end was trimmed by 5 bases and the J gene end by 6 bases; junction bases not matched to a gene: 9. CDR3 nucleotide sequence: TGTGCCTGGCTTAGACTAGCGGGAGAGATGGATACGCAGTATTTT. Its protein product is CAWLRLAGEMDTQYF.

This clonotype was picked up a small number of times. The rearrangement links TRBV5-4 to TRBJ1-1; 7 bases are a match to TRBD1. The CDR3 is made up of 15 amino acids. Losses at the gene ends were 3 bases for V and 1 base for J; bases not matched to a gene: 6. CDR1 SGHNT and CDR2 YYREEE come from the germline V gene (reference sequence). CDR3 region: CASSSKTGRNTEAFF. CDR3 coding DNA: TGTGCCAGCAGCTCCAAGACAGGGAGGAACACTGAAGCTTTCTTT. The full variable domain, in which reference TRBV5-4 and TRBJ1-1 provide the parts outside the CDR3, is ETGVTQSPTHLIKTRGQQVTLRCSSQSGHNTVSWYQQALGQGPQFIFQYYREEENGRGNFPPRFSGLQFPNYSSELNVNALELDDSALYLCASSSKTGRNTEAFFGQGTRLTVV.

The chain links TRBV7-2 to TRBJ1-3, with 7 bases aligning to TRBD1. Losses at the gene ends were 5 bases for V and 4 bases for J; bases not matched to a gene: 5. The CDR3 runs to 14 residues. The germline gives CDR1 SGHTA, CDR2 FQGNSA. CDR3 in DNA: TGTGCCAGCAGCGTAACAGGGGCCGGAAACACCATATATTTT. It encodes CASSVTGAGNTIYF.

CDR3 nucleotides: TGTGCCATCAGTGTAGCGGGGGGGCCCGACACCGGGGAGCTGTTTTTT. It specifies CAISVAGGPDTGELFF. This rearrangement joins TRBV10-3 to TRBJ2-2; 11 positions match TRBD2. Trimming at V came to 4 bases and at J to 3 bases, leaving 4 bases not matched to a gene. The CDR3 sequence is 16 residues long. Germline values: CDR1 ENHRY, CDR2 SYGVKD.